Ten or more counts support the clone carrying this TCR beta chain. Relying on iRepertoire HTBI primers and Arm-PCR of CDR3 regions, the team built TCR beta libraries. MiXCR, run by TCRdb on the multiplex PCR reads, gives a single entry per CDR3 protein. The repertoire has hundreds of thousands of distinct CDR3 sequences, around 12% of them found once; the top ten carry 7.5% to 9%. The sample belongs to a study of regulatory T cells in long-lasting Graves disease. This CDR3 spans 10 amino acids. Per germline, CDR1 SNHLY and CDR2 FYNNEI. With 5 bases removed from V and 12 bases from J, the gap between germline ends came to 10 bases. Time point of the sample: newly diagnosed GD, antithyroid drugs for less than 3 months. Isolated PBMC RNA provided the starting material for the TCR library. This same sample was also part of a study on T cells in Graves' hyperthyroidism and ophthalmopathy.

The clonotype was recovered from a young woman with Graves disease. Specimen: peripheral blood mononuclear cells (PBMCs), collected at new diagnosis, from a patient treated with antithyroid drugs. This chain connects TRBV2 to TRBJ1-2; D remains ambiguous. The CDR3, as DNA: TGTGCCAGCAGTACGCGGAGCGACACCTTC. This sequence encodes CASSTRSDTF.